These T cell receptor beta chains were read from a single sample in a study of cytomegalovirus exposure and HLA in healthy donors. Repertoires were generated with immunoSEQ multiplex PCR, while TCRdb's copy carries only in-frame clones and drops some. The table has about 140,000 clones, under 85% seen once. Sequences were obtained from PBMCs. The receptors derive from a man aged 18 to 30 in good health and CMV-seronegative. The CDR3 runs from the conserved cysteine through the conserved F or W. D genes are given only for firm matches. Some rows mark clone size as missing; the rest say once, few, many or name a class of expanded clone.

CDR3 length	V gene	J gene	clone size	D gene	CDR3 DNA	CDR3 protein
14	TRBV2	TRBJ2-7	few	TRBD1	TGTGCCAGCAGTTCTTCCGGGGACAGGGGGTTCCGGTACTTC	CASSSSGDRGFRYF
20	TRBV4-1	TRBJ1-4	-	TRBD1	TGCGCCAGCAGCCAAGATTCGTTTGGGACAGGGTATGGACGGGGTGAAAAACTGTTTTTT	CASSQDSFGTGYGRGEKLFF
15	TRBV4-3	TRBJ2-2	-	-	TGCGCCAGCAGCCAAGACGGGGCGGGAACCGGGGAGCTGTTTTTT	CASSQDGAGTGELFF
14	TRBV11-2	TRBJ1-1	-	-	TGTGCCAGCAGCCGAACGACAGGGAACACTGAAGCTTTCTTT	CASSRTTGNTEAFF
15	TRBV5-6	TRBJ2-7	once	-	TGTGCCAGCAGCTTGTATCGCCTCAGGGCCCACGAGCAGTACTTC	CASSLYRLRAHEQYF
14	TRBV30	TRBJ1-5	-	-	TGTGCCTGGAGTGATACCGGGGGCAATCAGCCCCAGCATTTT	CAWSDTGGNQPQHF
14	TRBV6-5	TRBJ1-1	-	-	TGTGCCAGCAGTTACGACGGGGGGCGGACTGAAGCTTTCTTT	CASSYDGGRTEAFF
15	TRBV2	TRBJ2-3	-	TRBD1	TGTGCCAGCAGCCTTGACAGGGCCCCAACAGATACGCAGTATTTT	CASSLDRAPTDTQYF
15	TRBV14	TRBJ2-2	-	-	TGTGCCAGCAGCCAAGATCGGGGGAATCCGGGGGAGCTGTTTTTT	CASSQDRGNPGELFF
17	TRBV12-5	TRBJ2-1	-	TRBD2	TGTGCTAGTGGTCCCCGGTTAGGAGCGGGGGGTAACAATGAGCAGTTCTTC	CASGPRLGAGGNNEQFF
10	TRBV20-1	TRBJ2-1	-	-	TGCAGTGCGGGGCCCAATGAGCAGTTCTTC	CSAGPNEQFF
11	TRBV12-5	TRBJ2-2	-	-	TGTGCTAGTGCCCTGTCCGGGGAGCTGTTTTTT	CASALSGELFF
15	TRBV19	TRBJ1-5	once	-	TGTGCCAGTAGTATAGTGATTGGGGCAGGACAGCCCCAGCATTTT	CASSIVIGAGQPQHF
14	TRBV5-1	TRBJ1-2	-	-	TGCGCCAGTGGCGGCGGGGAGTCTAACTATGGCTACACCTTC	CASGGGESNYGYTF
13	TRBV30	TRBJ2-7	-	TRBD1	TGTGCCTGGAGAGGGACAGGGAAAGACGAGCAGTACTTC	CAWRGTGKDEQYF
16	TRBV7-9	TRBJ2-3	-	TRBD1	TGTTCCAGCAGCTACACGACAGGGATGGGGACAGATACGCAGTATTTT	CSSSYTTGMGTDTQYF
15	TRBV7-3	TRBJ2-2	-	TRBD1	TGTGCCAGCAGCCAAGGACAGGGTCGAACCGGGGAGCTGTTTTTT	CASSQGQGRTGELFF
15	TRBV19	TRBJ2-2	-	TRBD2	TGTGCCAGTAGTATATCTAGCGGGGTTACCGGGGAGCTGTTTTTT	CASSISSGVTGELFF
15	TRBV11-2	TRBJ2-2	-	TRBD2	TGTGCCAGCAGCCATGCGGGGGGCAGGGGCGGGGAGCTGTTTTTT	CASSHAGGRGGELFF
17	TRBV30	TRBJ1-4	-	-	TGTGCCTGGAGTGTACTAAGGGGCCGACCTGGGAATGAAAAACTGTTTTTT	CAWSVLRGRPGNEKLFF
15	TRBV5-1	TRBJ1-2	-	TRBD1	TGCGCCAGCAGCTTGAAAATACAGGGGGTGGGTGGCTACACCTTC	CASSLKIQGVGGYTF
13	TRBV7-2	TRBJ2-3	-	TRBD1	TGTGCCAGCAGCGCACAGGGGGCAGATACGCAGTATTTT	CASSAQGADTQYF
17	TRBV10-3	TRBJ1-1	-	-	TGTGCCACCGCCCTGAACAAGATCAGGCCCTTGAACACTGAAGCTTTCTTT	CATALNKIRPLNTEAFF
15	TRBV5-1	TRBJ2-1	-	TRBD2	TGCGCCAGCAGCTTGGTGGCAGCGGGGGGGCGTGAGCAGTTCTTC	CASSLVAAGGREQFF
14	TRBV7-9	TRBJ2-7	-	-	TGTGCCAGCACCACACAGGGCCGACCCTACGAGCAGTACTTC	CASTTQGRPYEQYF
15	TRBV4-3	TRBJ1-1	few	-	TGCGCCAGCAGCCAAGGGGCAGATAAAAGGTATCGGGCTTTCTTT	CASSQGADKRYRAFF
14	TRBV19	TRBJ1-5	-	-	TGTGCCAGTAGCATCGGGATCAGGAATCAGCCCCAGCATTTT	CASSIGIRNQPQHF
14	TRBV11-1	TRBJ2-3	-	TRBD1	TGTGCCAGCAGCTTGGACAGGGCCACAGATACGCAGTATTTT	CASSLDRATDTQYF
16	TRBV7-8	TRBJ1-5	-	-	TGTGCCAGCAGCCGTCAGCGGACAGTTAGCAATCAGCCCCAGCATTTT	CASSRQRTVSNQPQHF
15	TRBV5-4	TRBJ1-4	few	-	TGTGCCAGCAGCGCCCAGACAGGCGTTGGTGAAAAACTGTTTTTT	CASSAQTGVGEKLFF
15	TRBV4-2	TRBJ2-7	-	TRBD1	TGTGCCAGCAGCCCCGGGACAGGGAGCCCCTACGAGCAGTACTTC	CASSPGTGSPYEQYF
18	TRBV19	TRBJ1-4	-	-	TGTGCCAGTAGCTATCGGGGTAGGGGGTCTTACCCTTGGGAAAAACTGTTTTTT	CASSYRGRGSYPWEKLFF